Listed below are T cell receptor beta chains from one sample, sequenced in a study of blood T cell repertoires in COVID-19. TCRdb's table, derived via immunoSEQ multiplex PCR, lists solely in-frame clones and lacks some. The sample consists of fewer than 250,000 clones, approximately 85% of them appearing once. Material: peripheral blood. The origin of the receptors is a woman between 70 and 85 years old with active or convalescent COVID-19. Each CDR3 is given with its conserved first and last residue. Fields, in order: clone size, V gene, D gene, CDR3 length, J gene, CDR3 DNA, CDR3 protein. A D gene is named only where the DNA matches it firmly. The size field is filled for only some rows; it gives once, few, many or a size class.

clone_size: NA
v_call: TRBV2
d_call: NA
cdr3_length: 16
j_call: TRBJ2-2
cdr3_nt: TGTGCCAGCAGTGAAGTGGGGGGGGCGAGGCCCGGGGAGCTGTTTTTT
cdr3_aa: CASSEVGGARPGELFF

clone_size: few
v_call: TRBV11-2
d_call: TRBD2
cdr3_length: 13
j_call: TRBJ2-1
cdr3_nt: TGTGCCAGCAGCTTAAGGGAGGGCTATGAGCAGTTCTTC
cdr3_aa: CASSLREGYEQFF

clone_size: NA
v_call: TRBV2
d_call: TRBD1
cdr3_length: 15
j_call: TRBJ2-2
cdr3_nt: TGTGCCAGCAGGAGGGACAGGGCGGGCACCGGGGAGCTGTTTTTT
cdr3_aa: CASRRDRAGTGELFF

clone_size: NA
v_call: TRBV7-2
d_call: NA
cdr3_length: 17
j_call: TRBJ1-4
cdr3_nt: TGTGCCAGCAGCCTGCGAAATCCGAGAGCAACTAATGAAAAACTGTTTTTT
cdr3_aa: CASSLRNPRATNEKLFF

clone_size: once
v_call: TRBV7-2
d_call: TRBD2
cdr3_length: 17
j_call: TRBJ2-1
cdr3_nt: TGTGCCAGCAGCTTAGAAGTAGCGGGATCGATTTACAATGAGCAGTTCTTC
cdr3_aa: CASSLEVAGSIYNEQFF

clone_size: NA
v_call: TRBV7-2
d_call: TRBD2
cdr3_length: 17
j_call: TRBJ2-1
cdr3_nt: TGTGCCAGCAGCCGGAGACCTCTAGCGGGGCTCTACAATGAGCAGTTCTTC
cdr3_aa: CASSRRPLAGLYNEQFF

clone_size: NA
v_call: TRBV11-3
d_call: TRBD2
cdr3_length: 13
j_call: TRBJ2-1
cdr3_nt: TGTGCCAGTAGCGGGAGAGGTGACAATGAGCAGTTCTTC
cdr3_aa: CASSGRGDNEQFF

clone_size: NA
v_call: TRBV24-1
d_call: NA
cdr3_length: 14
j_call: TRBJ2-5
cdr3_nt: TGTGCCACCAGTGATAGCGGCATTCAAGAGACCCAGTACTTC
cdr3_aa: CATSDSGIQETQYF

clone_size: NA
v_call: TRBV2
d_call: TRBD2
cdr3_length: 19
j_call: TRBJ2-6
cdr3_nt: TGTGCCAGCAGTCTGGGGACTAAGGTTTTGAGCTCTGGGGCCAACGTCCTGACTTTC
cdr3_aa: CASSLGTKVLSSGANVLTF

clone_size: NA
v_call: TRBV6-5
d_call: TRBD1
cdr3_length: 15
j_call: TRBJ1-6
cdr3_nt: TGTGCCAGCAGTTACTCATGGACAGGGGCCTCACCCCTCCACTTT
cdr3_aa: CASSYSWTGASPLHF

clone_size: NA
v_call: TRBV9
d_call: TRBD2
cdr3_length: 18
j_call: TRBJ2-1
cdr3_nt: TGTGCCAGCAGCCCCAGCCTGGCGGCGGGGGGCTTCAACAATGAGCAGTTCTTC
cdr3_aa: CASSPSLAAGGFNNEQFF

clone_size: NA
v_call: TRBV6-5
d_call: NA
cdr3_length: 13
j_call: TRBJ2-7
cdr3_nt: TGTGCCAGCGGGCGCTCCCGGAACTACGAGCAGTACTTC
cdr3_aa: CASGRSRNYEQYF

clone_size: NA
v_call: TRBV19
d_call: NA
cdr3_length: 18
j_call: TRBJ2-5
cdr3_nt: TGTGCCAGTAGTATCCTGGGGGCAGGGGTAATGGACCAAGAGACCCAGTACTTC
cdr3_aa: CASSILGAGVMDQETQYF

clone_size: NA
v_call: TRBV2
d_call: TRBD1
cdr3_length: 14
j_call: TRBJ1-1
cdr3_nt: TGTGCCAGCAGTGAAGCCCGACAGGGCACTGAAGCTTTCTTT
cdr3_aa: CASSEARQGTEAFF

clone_size: NA
v_call: TRBV7-9
d_call: TRBD1
cdr3_length: 16
j_call: TRBJ1-3
cdr3_nt: TGTGCCAGCAGCTATCCACAGGGGGCTGTTGGAAACACCATATATTTT
cdr3_aa: CASSYPQGAVGNTIYF

clone_size: once
v_call: TRBV24-1
d_call: NA
cdr3_length: 16
j_call: TRBJ2-1
cdr3_nt: TGTGCCACCAGTGACCCTAGTGGGGCCCCCGGGAATGAGCAGTTCTTC
cdr3_aa: CATSDPSGAPGNEQFF

clone_size: NA
v_call: TRBV4-1
d_call: NA
cdr3_length: 16
j_call: TRBJ2-3
cdr3_nt: TGCGCCAGCAGCCCACGGGGACATAGCGAGTCAGATACGCAGTATTTT
cdr3_aa: CASSPRGHSESDTQYF

clone_size: once
v_call: TRBV11-3
d_call: TRBD2
cdr3_length: 17
j_call: TRBJ2-3
cdr3_nt: TGTGCCAGCAGCCTCGGACTAGCGGGAGATATAGCAGATACGCAGTATTTT
cdr3_aa: CASSLGLAGDIADTQYF

clone_size: NA
v_call: TRBV7-8
d_call: NA
cdr3_length: 15
j_call: TRBJ2-1
cdr3_nt: TGTGCCAGCAGCTTAGAGGTCGCGGGCCCCAATGAGCAGTTCTTC
cdr3_aa: CASSLEVAGPNEQFF

clone_size: few
v_call: TRBV3-1/TRBV3-2
d_call: NA
cdr3_length: 14
j_call: TRBJ2-2
cdr3_nt: TGTGCCAGCAGCCAATGGACAGCGGCCGGGGAGCTGTTTTTT
cdr3_aa: CASSQWTAAGELFF